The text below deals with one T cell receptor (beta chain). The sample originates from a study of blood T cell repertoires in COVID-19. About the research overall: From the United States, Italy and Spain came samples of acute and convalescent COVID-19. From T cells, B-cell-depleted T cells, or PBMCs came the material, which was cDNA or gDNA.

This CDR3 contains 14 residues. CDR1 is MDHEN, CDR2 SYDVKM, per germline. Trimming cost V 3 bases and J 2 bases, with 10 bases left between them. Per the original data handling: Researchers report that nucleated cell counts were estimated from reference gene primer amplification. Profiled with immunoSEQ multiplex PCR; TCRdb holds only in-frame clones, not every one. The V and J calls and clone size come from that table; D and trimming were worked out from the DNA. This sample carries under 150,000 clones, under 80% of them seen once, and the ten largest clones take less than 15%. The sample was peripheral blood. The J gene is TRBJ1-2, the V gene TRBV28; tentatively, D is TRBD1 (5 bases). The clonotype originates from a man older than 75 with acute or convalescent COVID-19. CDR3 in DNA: TGTGCCAGCAGTTTTCCAGGGCGCAACTATGGCTACACCTTC. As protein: CASSFPGRNYGYTF.